The clone carrying this TCR beta chain was picked up a small number of times. No antigen is known for it. The data were taken from a study of identical twins. Study findings and constraints: In monozygotic twins, models underestimated the sharing of out-of-frame TCR alpha. While abundant cord blood beta clonotypes carried fewer insertions, memory repertoires showed no such pattern. Findings depended on cross-sectional statistics rather than tracking the same donors.

MiXCR was run by TCRdb on the 5' RACE reads, yielding one entry per CDR3 protein. This table has about 220,000 distinct CDR3 sequences, about a tenth appearing once. This CDR3 has 12 amino acids. Germline V gene lookup returns CDR1 LGHDT and CDR2 YNNKEL (reference sequence). Deletions cut 4 bases from V and 6 bases from J, with 8 bases between. The sample consisted of memory (CD45RO+) T cells sorted from blood. The chain has TRBV3-1 and TRBJ2-3; the D is unclear. The sequence was collected from a young woman in good health. Here the CDR3 reads CASSPPGDTQYF. The CDR3 nucleotides are TGTGCCAGCAGCCCCCCGGGTGATACGCAGTATTTT.